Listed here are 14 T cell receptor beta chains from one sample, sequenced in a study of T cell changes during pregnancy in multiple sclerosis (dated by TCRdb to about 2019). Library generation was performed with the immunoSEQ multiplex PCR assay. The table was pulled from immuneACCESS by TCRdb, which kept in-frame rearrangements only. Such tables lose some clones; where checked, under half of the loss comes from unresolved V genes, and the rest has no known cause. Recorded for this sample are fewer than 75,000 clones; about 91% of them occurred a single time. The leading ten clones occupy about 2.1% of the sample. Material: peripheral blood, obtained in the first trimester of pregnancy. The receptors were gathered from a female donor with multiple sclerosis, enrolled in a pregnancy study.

The CDR3 is CASSPYRAEGNTIYF. The CDR3 coding sequence is TGTGCCAGCAGTCCATACAGGGCCGAAGGAAACACCATATATTTT. The V gene is TRBV6-1, the J gene TRBJ1-3; a possible D gene is TRBD1 (6 bases). CDR3 size: 15 residues. Germline CDR1 is MNHNS and CDR2 is SASEGT. The V gene lost 5 bases and the J gene lost 4 bases, with 15 bases spanning the gap.

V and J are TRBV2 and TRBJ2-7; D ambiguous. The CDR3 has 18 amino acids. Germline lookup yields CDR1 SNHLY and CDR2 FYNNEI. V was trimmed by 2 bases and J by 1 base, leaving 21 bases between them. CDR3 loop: CASSEMSSPIDSSYEQYF. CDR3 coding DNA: TGTGCCAGCAGTGAAATGTCTTCCCCGATAGACTCGTCCTACGAGCAGTACTTC.

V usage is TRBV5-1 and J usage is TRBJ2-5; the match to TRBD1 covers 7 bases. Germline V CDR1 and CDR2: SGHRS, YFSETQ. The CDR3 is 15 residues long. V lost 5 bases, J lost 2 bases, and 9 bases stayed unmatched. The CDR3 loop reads CASRGDSTSQETQYF. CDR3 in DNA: TGCGCCAGCAGGGGGGACAGTACATCTCAAGAGACCCAGTACTTC.

As DNA, the CDR3 is TGTGCCAGCAGCTTAGGGGCAGGCTCTGGAAACACCATATATTTT. This sequence encodes CASSLGAGSGNTIYF. The chain employs TRBV7-8 and TRBJ1-3, with no clear D. Trimming removed 1 base from V and 0 bases from J, with 7 bases in between. Germline CDR1 SGHVS, CDR2 FQNEAQ. This CDR3 region has 15 residues.

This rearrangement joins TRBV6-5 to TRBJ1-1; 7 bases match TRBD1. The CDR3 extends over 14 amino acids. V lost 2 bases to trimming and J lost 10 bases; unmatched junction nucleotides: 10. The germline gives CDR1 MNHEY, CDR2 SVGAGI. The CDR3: CASSYHQQGPGAFF. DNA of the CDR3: TGTGCCAGCAGTTACCACCAACAGGGGCCCGGAGCTTTCTTT.

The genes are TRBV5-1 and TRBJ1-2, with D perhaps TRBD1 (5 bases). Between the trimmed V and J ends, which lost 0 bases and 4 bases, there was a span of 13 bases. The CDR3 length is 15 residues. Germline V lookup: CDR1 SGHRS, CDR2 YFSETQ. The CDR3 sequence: CASSLAPGNSYGYTF. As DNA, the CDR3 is TGCGCCAGCAGCTTGGCCCCAGGGAATAGCTATGGCTACACCTTC.

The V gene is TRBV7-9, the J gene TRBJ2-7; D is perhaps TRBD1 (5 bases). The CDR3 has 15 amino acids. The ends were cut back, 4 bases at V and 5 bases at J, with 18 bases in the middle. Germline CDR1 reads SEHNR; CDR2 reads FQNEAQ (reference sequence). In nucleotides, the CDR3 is TGTGCCAGCAGCTACGCCCGCAGGGATCGGGACGAGCAGTACTTC. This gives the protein CASSYARRDRDEQYF. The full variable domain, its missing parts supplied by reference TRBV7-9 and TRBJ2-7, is DTGVSQNPRHKITKRGQNVTFRCDPISEHNRLYWYRQTLGQGPEFLTYFQNEAQLEKSRLLSDRFSAERPKGSFSTLEIQRTEQGDSAMYLCASSYARRDRDEQYFGPGTRLTVT.

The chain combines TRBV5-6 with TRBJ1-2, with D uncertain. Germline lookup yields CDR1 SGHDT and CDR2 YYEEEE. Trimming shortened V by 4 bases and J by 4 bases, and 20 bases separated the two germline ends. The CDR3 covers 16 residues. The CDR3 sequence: CASSRGVSGTFYGYTF. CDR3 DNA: TGTGCCAGCAGCCGCGGGGTCTCCGGTACGTTCTATGGCTACACCTTC. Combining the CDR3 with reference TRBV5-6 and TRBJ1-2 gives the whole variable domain DAGVTQSPTHLIKTRGQQVTLRCSPKSGHDTVSWYQQALGQGPQFIFQYYEEEERQRGNFPDRFSGHQFPNYSSELNVNALLLGDSALYLCASSRGVSGTFYGYTFGSGTRLTVV.

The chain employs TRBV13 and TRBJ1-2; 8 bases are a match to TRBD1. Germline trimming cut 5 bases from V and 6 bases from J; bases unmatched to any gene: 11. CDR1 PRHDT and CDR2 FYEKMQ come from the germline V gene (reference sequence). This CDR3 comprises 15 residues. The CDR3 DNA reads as TGTGCCAGCAGCACCGACACAGGGGGGGAAGATGGCTACACCTTC. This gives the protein CASSTDTGGEDGYTF.

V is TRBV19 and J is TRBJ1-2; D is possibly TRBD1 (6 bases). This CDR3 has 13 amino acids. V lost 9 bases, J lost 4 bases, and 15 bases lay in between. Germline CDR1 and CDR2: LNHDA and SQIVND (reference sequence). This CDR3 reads CASRSTGIYGYTF. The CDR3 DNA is TGTGCCAGCCGCTCGACAGGAATCTATGGCTACACCTTC.

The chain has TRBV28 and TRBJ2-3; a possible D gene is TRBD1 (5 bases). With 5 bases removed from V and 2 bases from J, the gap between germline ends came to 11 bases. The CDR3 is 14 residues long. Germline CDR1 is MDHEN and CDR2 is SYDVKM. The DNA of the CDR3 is TGTGCCAGCAGTCTCAGGGCACTCACAGATACGCAGTATTTT. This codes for CASSLRALTDTQYF.

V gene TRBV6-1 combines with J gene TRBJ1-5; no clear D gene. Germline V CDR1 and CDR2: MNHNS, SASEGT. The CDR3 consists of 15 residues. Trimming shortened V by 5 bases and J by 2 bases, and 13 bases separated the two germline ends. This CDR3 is CASSREPGGNQPQHF. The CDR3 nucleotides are TGTGCCAGCAGTCGAGAACCCGGAGGCAATCAGCCCCAGCATTTT.

This chain's CDR3 is CAWILTDRWNTEAFF. In DNA, the CDR3 is TGTGCCTGGATTCTCACCGACAGATGGAACACTGAAGCTTTCTTT. This sequence joins TRBV30 and TRBJ1-1, with D maybe TRBD1 (5 bases). The CDR3 runs to 15 residues. Deletions cut 4 bases from V and 1 base from J, with 16 bases between. The germline gives CDR1 GTSNPN, CDR2 SVGIG (reference sequence).

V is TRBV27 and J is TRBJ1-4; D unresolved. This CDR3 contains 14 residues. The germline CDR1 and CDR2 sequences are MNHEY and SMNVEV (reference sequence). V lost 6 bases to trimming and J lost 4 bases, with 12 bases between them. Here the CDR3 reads CASSPAGSNEKLFF. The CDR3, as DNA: TGTGCCAGCAGCCCGGCGGGCAGTAATGAAAAACTGTTTTTT.